This is a list of T cell receptor beta chains from one sample in a study of vaccination effects on CD4 cells after COVID-19. No antigens are known for them. The repertoire was sequenced with immunoSEQ multiplex PCR; TCRdb's copy has only in-frame clones and lacks some. In the table there are some 65,000 clones, around 69% of which are singletons. Sample: CD4+ T cells from PBMCs cultured with HCoV-NL63 spike peptides, taken before COVID-19 vaccination. The receptors were gathered from a human donor who received a COVID-19 vaccine. Each CDR3 is given with its conserved first and last residue. The order of the fields is CDR3 protein, CDR3 DNA, V gene, clone size, D gene, CDR3 length, J gene. A D gene is named only where the DNA matches it firmly. Some rows have no size entry. The others give once, few or many, or a class for an expanded clone.

CASRSGGGTDTQYF	TGTGCCAGCAGAAGCGGGGGCGGCACAGATACGCAGTATTTT	TRBV2	-	TRBD2	14	TRBJ2-3
CASSLDRGGLYEAPLHF	TGTGCCAGCAGCTTAGATCGCGGCGGATTATACGAGGCACCCCTCCACTTT	TRBV11-2	-	-	17	TRBJ1-6
CASSEARGLGSPLHF	TGTGCCAGCAGTGAAGCGAGGGGTTTGGGTTCACCCCTCCACTTT	TRBV2	once	-	15	TRBJ1-6
CASSLEGAGANVLTF	TGCGCCAGCAGCTTGGAGGGGGCTGGGGCCAACGTCCTGACTTTC	TRBV5-1	-	-	15	TRBJ2-6
CASSFTGGTDEQFF	TGTGCCAGCAGCTTCACAGGGGGCACCGATGAGCAGTTCTTC	TRBV7-2	few	TRBD1	14	TRBJ2-1
CASSDGVGIQYF	TGTGCCAGCAGTGACGGCGTGGGCATTCAGTACTTC	TRBV2	-	-	12	TRBJ2-4
CASSLAGSGANVLTF	TGTGCCAGCAGCTTAGCCGGTTCTGGGGCCAACGTCCTGACTTTC	TRBV7-9	-	-	15	TRBJ2-6
CASSFGASSAGNTIYF	TGCGCCAGCAGCTTTGGGGCGAGCTCGGCTGGAAACACCATATATTTT	TRBV5-1	-	-	16	TRBJ1-3
CASTGPWTGNTIYF	TGTGCCAGCACCGGGCCCTGGACAGGAAACACCATATATTTT	TRBV28	-	-	14	TRBJ1-3
CATSQSGANVLTF	TGTGCCACCAGTCAGTCTGGGGCCAACGTCCTGACTTTC	TRBV24-1	-	-	13	TRBJ2-6
CASSYRVEGGYTF	TGTGCCAGCAGTTACAGGGTCGAGGGTGGCTACACCTTC	TRBV6-5	-	-	13	TRBJ1-2
CATQRDSLQYYGYTF	TGTGCCACCCAACGGGACTCCCTCCAATATTATGGCTACACCTTC	TRBV2	once	-	15	TRBJ1-2
CASRTGFSGNTIYF	TGTGCCAGCCGGACAGGCTTCTCTGGAAACACCATATATTTT	TRBV2	-	TRBD1	14	TRBJ1-3
CSAAGAGYTF	TGCAGTGCCGCGGGGGCTGGCTACACCTTC	TRBV20-1	-	-	10	TRBJ1-2
CASSQGDGRNSPLHF	TGTGCCAGCAGCCAAGGCGACGGCCGAAATTCACCCCTCCACTTT	TRBV3-1/TRBV3-2	-	-	15	TRBJ1-6